This T cell receptor (beta chain) was sequenced for a study of cytomegalovirus exposure and HLA in healthy donors. Whole-study results and caveats: In an earlier analysis, in some 540 donors, most V segments appeared productive either ~90% or ~30% of the time. V- and J-gene trimming in TCR beta was tied to a missense DCLRE1C variant by an analysis performed later.

The PCR employed 60 Vbeta primers together with 13 Jbeta primers. The data were produced by immunoSEQ multiplex PCR, yet TCRdb's version contains in-frame clones alone and is incomplete. The sample records 90,000 to 120,000 clones, roughly 73% being singletons. With regard to this clone: The antigen is undetermined.

CDR3 length equals 16 residues. V was cut by 5 bases and J by 4 bases, with 21 bases left in between. CDR1 is MNHEY and CDR2 is SMNVEV in the germline V gene (reference sequence). The rearrangement links TRBV27 to TRBJ2-7; D may be TRBD2 (7 bases). The clonotype originates from a man aged 25-40 years in good health and CMV-seronegative. The sequencing sample was made of PBMCs. The CDR3 here is CASSPGGGRSNYEQYF. Here the CDR3 DNA reads TGTGCCAGCAGTCCTGGGGGGGGGCGCAGCAATTACGAGCAGTACTTC.